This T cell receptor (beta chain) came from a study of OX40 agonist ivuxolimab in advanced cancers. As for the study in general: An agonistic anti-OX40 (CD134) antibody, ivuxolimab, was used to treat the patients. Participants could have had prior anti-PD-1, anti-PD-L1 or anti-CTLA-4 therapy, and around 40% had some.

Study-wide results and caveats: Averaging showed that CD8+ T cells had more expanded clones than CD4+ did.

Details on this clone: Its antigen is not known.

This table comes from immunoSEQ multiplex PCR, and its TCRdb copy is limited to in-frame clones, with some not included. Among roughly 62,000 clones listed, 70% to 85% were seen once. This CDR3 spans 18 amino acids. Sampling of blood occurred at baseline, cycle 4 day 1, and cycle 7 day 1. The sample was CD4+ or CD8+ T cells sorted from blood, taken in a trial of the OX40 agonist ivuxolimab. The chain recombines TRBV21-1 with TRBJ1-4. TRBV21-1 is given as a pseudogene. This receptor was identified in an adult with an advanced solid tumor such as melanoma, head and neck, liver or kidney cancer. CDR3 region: CASRAASRDGATNEKLFF. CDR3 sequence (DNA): TGTGCCAGCAGGGCGGCCAGCCGGGACGGAGCAACTAATGAAAAACTGTTTTTT.